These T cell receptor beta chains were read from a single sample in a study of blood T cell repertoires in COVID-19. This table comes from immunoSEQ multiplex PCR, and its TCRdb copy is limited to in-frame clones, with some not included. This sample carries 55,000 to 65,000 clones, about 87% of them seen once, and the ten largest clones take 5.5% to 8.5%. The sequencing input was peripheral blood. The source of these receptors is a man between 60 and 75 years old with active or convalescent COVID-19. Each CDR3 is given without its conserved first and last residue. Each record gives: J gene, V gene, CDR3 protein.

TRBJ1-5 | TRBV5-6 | ASSLKGQGSNQPQH
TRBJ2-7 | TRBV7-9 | ASSLAGGRAEQY
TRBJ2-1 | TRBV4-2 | ASSQESGSPYNEQF
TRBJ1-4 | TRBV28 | ASSPQGLNEKLF
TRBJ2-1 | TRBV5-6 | ASSFGTSGGRPQF
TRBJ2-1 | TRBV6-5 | ASSYESGLAYNEQF
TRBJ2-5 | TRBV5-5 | ASSLADSPVETQY
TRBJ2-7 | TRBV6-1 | ASSEGASGSYEQY
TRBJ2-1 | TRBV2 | ASSELAGQF
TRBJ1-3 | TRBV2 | ASIRGSGNTIY
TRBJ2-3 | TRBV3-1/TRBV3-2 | ASSQNPGTASTDTQY
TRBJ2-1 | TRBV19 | ASSIDPLPRESYNEQF
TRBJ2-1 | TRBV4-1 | ASSQLDYTYNEQF
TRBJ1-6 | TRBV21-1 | ASRDRGNSPLH
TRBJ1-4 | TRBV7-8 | ASSYDLTNEKLF
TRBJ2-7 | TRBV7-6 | ASSPAGAQTTYEQY